This is a list of T cell receptor beta chains from one sample in a study of control samples from healthy donors and cancer patients. Libraries were prepared by immunoSEQ multiplex PCR; TCRdb keeps only in-frame clonotypes and omits some of them. The table lists more than 15,000 clones, 88% of them singletons. Sequencing used PBMCs. The source of these receptors is a woman in her sixties with head and neck cancer. The CDR3 runs from the conserved cysteine through the conserved F or W. D genes are given only for firm matches. Not every row has a clone size; where given, it reads once, few, many or a size class.

J gene	D gene	clone size	V gene	CDR3 DNA	CDR3 protein
TRBJ1-5	TRBD1	.	TRBV6-5	TGTGCCAGCAGTCGGACAGGGCTCAGCAATCAGCCCCAGCATTTT	CASSRTGLSNQPQHF
TRBJ2-7	TRBD1	.	TRBV10-2	TGCGCCAGCAGCCTCGACAGGGGGCGGGGAGAGCAGTACTTC	CASSLDRGRGEQYF
TRBJ1-1	.	.	TRBV7-9	TGTGCCAGCAGCCGAACCCAGGGGAACACTGAAGCTTTCTTT	CASSRTQGNTEAFF
TRBJ2-1	.	.	TRBV10-3	TGTGCCATCAGTGAGTCGGAAAACCCATACAATGAGCAGTTCTTC	CAISESENPYNEQFF
TRBJ2-7	.	.	TRBV28	TGTGCCAGCAGTCCCCCGGACCGATACTACGAGCAGTACTTC	CASSPPDRYYEQYF
TRBJ2-7	TRBD1	.	TRBV7-9	TGTGCCAGCAGCTTCCACCGGGACAGGGACTACGAGCAGTACTTC	CASSFHRDRDYEQYF
TRBJ2-3	.	.	TRBV19	TGTGCCAGTAGGAGGCTGAGCCCTAGCACAGATACGCAGTATTTT	CASRRLSPSTDTQYF
TRBJ2-4	.	.	TRBV5-1	TGCGCCAGCAGCTTGGCGGCAGCAAACATTCAGTACTTC	CASSLAAANIQYF
TRBJ2-1	TRBD2	.	TRBV19	TGTGCCAGTAGTCAGACTAGCGGGGATTACAATGAGCAGTTCTTC	CASSQTSGDYNEQFF
TRBJ2-1	.	.	TRBV20-1	TGCAGTGCCAGCGTAGCGCGGGAGCAGTTCTTC	CSASVAREQFF
TRBJ2-3	.	.	TRBV2	TGTGCCAGCAGTGCGGAGGGAGGCCTTTGGGATACGCAGTATTTT	CASSAEGGLWDTQYF
TRBJ2-2	.	once	TRBV18	TGTGCCAGCTCACCCCTTCGCCAGGAGTCTACCGGGGAGCTGTTTTTT	CASSPLRQESTGELFF
TRBJ2-7	.	.	TRBV18	TGTGCCAGCTCACGCCTAAAGAGTTCCGGGACTCCGAACTCCTACGAGCAGTACTTC	CASSRLKSSGTPNSYEQYF
TRBJ1-4	TRBD1	.	TRBV5-3	TGTGCCAGAGCCACCGGTGGACAGGGATGGGTAGGAGAAAAACTGTTTTTT	CARATGGQGWVGEKLFF
TRBJ1-1	.	.	TRBV2	TGTGCCAGCAGTATATTGCCATCTCCTGTATACACTGAAGCTTTCTTT	CASSILPSPVYTEAFF
TRBJ1-4	TRBD1	.	TRBV7-2	TGTGCCAGCAGCCTTCCGACAGGGATAGGTATCGGAAAACTGTTTTTT	CASSLPTGIGIGKLFF
TRBJ2-6	.	.	TRBV3-1/TRBV3-2	TGTGCCAGCAGCGAAGGGAATGGCAGGGCCGGGGCCAACGTCCTGACTTTC	CASSEGNGRAGANVLTF